Reported below is one TCR beta chain. The data belong to a study of blood T cell repertoires in COVID-19. Across the study: Collection of acute and convalescent COVID-19 samples took place in the United States, Italy and Spain.

From germline, CDR1 is LGHNA and CDR2 YSLEER. V lost 4 bases and J lost 6; bases outside the gene matches: 11. The CDR3 has 17 residues. Study processing details: Quantification of nucleated cells was approximated via reference gene primer amplification. Measured with immunoSEQ multiplex PCR; TCRdb has only the in-frame clones, and not every one. D and trimming were read from the DNA, whereas the V and J calls and clone size are those reported in that table. The table records some 370,000 clones, 90% of them present only once. The sequenced material came from peripheral blood. V usage is TRBV4-3 and J usage is TRBJ1-6; TRBD1 matches 8 bases. The receptor was derived from a man between 18 and 29 years old with active or convalescent COVID-19. The CDR3 loop reads CASSRNYQGAVNSPLHF. The CDR3 DNA reads TGCGCCAGCAGCCGTAACTACCAGGGGGCAGTTAATTCACCCCTCCACTTT.